The 11 T cell receptor beta chains below all came from one sample that was sequenced in a study of PD-1 blockade in classical Hodgkin lymphoma. Clones were sequenced by immunoSEQ multiplex PCR, and TCRdb holds only the in-frame ones, with some missing. The table has around 91,000 clones, about 89% seen once; the top ten hold less than 25%. Every patient experienced relapse after autologous stem cell transplantation, and brentuximab vedotin exposure varied. The input for sequencing was peripheral blood mononuclear cells (PBMCs), taken at baseline. All receptors derive from a human donor with classical Hodgkin lymphoma.

Only one count was recorded for this clone. The J gene is TRBJ2-3, the V gene TRBV5-1, with TRBD2 matching 8 bases. Germline assignment: CDR1 SGHRS and CDR2 YFSETQ. The CDR3 totals 16 residues. V dropped 2 bases and J dropped 3; count of bases not matched to a gene: 8. The CDR3 sequence is CASSLTSGVLTDTQYF. The CDR3, as DNA: TGCGCCAGCAGCTTAACTAGCGGTGTTTTAACAGATACGCAGTATTTT.

The V call is TRBV6-1, the J call TRBJ2-2, with TRBD1 as a possible D gene (6 bases). The V gene lost 3 bases and the J gene lost 5 bases, with 19 bases spanning the gap. Germline lookup yields CDR1 MNHNS and CDR2 SASEGT. There are 17 residues in the CDR3. CDR3 bases: TGTGCCAGCAGTGACCCAGGACAGCTCTCGGCGACCGGGGAGCTGTTTTTT. Residues: CASSDPGQLSATGELFF.

The CDR3 region is CASSRRSSYNEQFF. CDR3 sequence (DNA): TGTGCCAGCAGTCGGCGGAGCTCCTACAATGAGCAGTTCTTC. V usage is TRBV6-1 and J usage is TRBJ2-1; no firm D call. Germline V gene sequence: CDR1 MNHNS, CDR2 SASEGT. The CDR3 covers 14 residues. The V end was cut by 5 bases, the J end by 0 bases, with 8 bases between.

This rearrangement joins TRBV6-5 to TRBJ2-1; D may be TRBD2 (6 bases). V gave up 9 bases and J gave up 6 bases, with 18 bases separating them. Germline assignment: CDR1 MNHEY and CDR2 SVGAGI. This CDR3 has 14 residues. This CDR3 reads CASQKANGGNEQFF. For the CDR3, the DNA is TGTGCCAGTCAGAAGGCGAACGGGGGCAATGAGCAGTTCTTC.

This chain connects TRBV7-2 to TRBJ2-7; D is undetermined. The germline V and J ends were trimmed by 5 bases and 3 bases, with 11 bases remaining between them. Germline V gene data show CDR1 as SGHTA and CDR2 as FQGNSA. The CDR3 has 13 residues. The DNA for the CDR3 is TGTGCCAGCAGCGAAGGACCCGACTACGAGCAGTACTTC. Residues: CASSEGPDYEQYF.

The gene calls are TRBV18 and TRBJ2-5, with a tentative D call TRBD2 (6 bases). Deletions cut 5 bases from V and 3 bases from J, with 19 bases between. Germline CDR1 is KGHSH and CDR2 is LQKENI. The CDR3 totals 16 residues. CDR3 nucleotide sequence: TGTGCCAGCTCAGTTTGGGGGACTGAAACTAAAGAGACCCAGTACTTC. Amino acids: CASSVWGTETKETQYF.

The J gene is TRBJ2-6, the V gene TRBV7-4; no clear D gene. There are 18 residues in the CDR3. Germline V gene sequence: CDR1 SGHVT, CDR2 SQSDAQ. The V and J ends lost 5 bases and 5 bases respectively, with 22 bases between them. The CDR3 nucleotides are TGTGCCAGCAGCATCTCGTGCAGCTCACAAAGTCGGGCCAACGTCCTGACTTTC. As protein: CASSISCSSQSRANVLTF.

This chain links TRBV27 with TRBJ2-2, with D tentatively TRBD2 (5 bases). Looked up from germline, CDR1 is MNHEY and CDR2 is SMNVEV (reference sequence). Deletions cut 2 bases from V and 0 bases from J, with 10 bases between. The CDR3 extends over 16 amino acids. In DNA form, the CDR3 reads TGTGCCAGCAGTTTAATTGGAGGCCCGAACACCGGGGAGCTGTTTTTT. This codes for CASSLIGGPNTGELFF.

The CDR3 nucleotides are TGTGCCAGCAGGGACAGGGCAGGAGGAAACACCATATATTTT. Translating it yields CASRDRAGGNTIYF. V is TRBV2 and J is TRBJ1-3, with 8 bases aligning to TRBD1. CDR3 length: 14 residues. Germline values: CDR1 SNHLY, CDR2 FYNNEI. V was clipped by 6 bases and J by 4 bases; unmatched bases: 5.

The genes are TRBV11-2 and TRBJ2-1; weak D call: TRBD2 (6 bases). Trimming left V 2 bases short and J 3 bases short, with 14 bases between. CDR1 SGHAT and CDR2 FQNNGV come from the germline V gene. The CDR3 runs 16 residues. Written as DNA, the CDR3 is TGTGCCAGCAGCTTATCTCTAGCGTTAATCTACAATGAGCAGTTCTTC. Translated: CASSLSLALIYNEQFF.

V usage is TRBV19 and J usage is TRBJ1-5; D is ambiguous. CDR3 length: 13 residues. The V end was cut by 7 bases, the J end by 3 bases, with 10 bases between. Per germline, CDR1 LNHDA and CDR2 SQIVND (reference sequence). This chain's CDR3 is CASTYHFNQPQHF. DNA for the CDR3: TGTGCCAGTACTTACCATTTCAATCAGCCCCAGCATTTT. The whole variable domain, remainder taken from reference TRBV19 and TRBJ1-5, is DGGITQSPKYLFRKEGQNVTLSCEQNLNHDAMYWYRQDPGQGLRLIYYSQIVNDFQKGDIAEGYSVSREKKESFPLTVTSAQKNPTAFYLCASTYHFNQPQHFGDGTRLSIL.